The 27 T cell receptor beta chains presented below share a single source sample, sequenced in a study of T cells in Graves' hyperthyroidism and ophthalmopathy. TCR beta CDR3 region amplification was performed from RNA transcripts. An initial round of RT-PCR targeting the TCR CDR3 relied on the HTBI primer set. Each CDR3 protein gets one entry after TCRdb re-called the multiplex PCR reads with MiXCR. The table has about half a million distinct CDR3 sequences, roughly 21% seen once. Sample: blood. The receptors originated from a man aged 40-50 years with Graves' ophthalmopathy.

V and J are TRBV5-1 and TRBJ2-1; 8 nucleotides line up with TRBD2. The CDR3 sequence is 16 residues long. J was trimmed by 7 bases and V by 1 base; bases with no gene match: 10. The germline gives CDR1 SGHRS, CDR2 YFSETQ. The CDR3, as DNA: TGCGCCAGCAGCTTGCCATCGGCTAGCGGGTTGAATGAGCAGTTCTTC. As protein: CASSLPSASGLNEQFF.

The CDR3 here is CASSAGQGPHEQYF. The CDR3 DNA follows: TGTGCCAGCAGCGCCGGACAGGGGCCGCACGAGCAGTACTTC. The chain employs TRBV11-3 and TRBJ2-7; 9 bases are shared with TRBD1. This CDR3 contains 14 residues. Germline CDR1 is SGHNT and CDR2 is YENEEA. The V and J ends lost 5 bases and 5 bases, in that order; junction bases with no gene match: 7.

This clonotype was seen a handful of times. The gene calls are TRBV18 and TRBJ2-1; TRBD2 agrees at 7 bases. The CDR3 extends over 15 amino acids. Germline V gene data show CDR1 as KGHSH and CDR2 as LQKENI. Unmatched junction bases numbered 8, after V lost 5 bases and J lost 4 bases. The CDR3 nucleotides read TGTGCCAGCTCAGCTGCCGGGGGGACTTACAATGAGCAGTTCTTC. Encoded protein: CASSAAGGTYNEQFF.

This clonotype was seen a few times. The CDR3 spells CASSQTGQGTDTQYF. CDR3 DNA: TGCGCCAGCAGCCAAACCGGACAGGGCACAGATACGCAGTATTTT. The chain couples TRBV4-1 to TRBJ2-3; 7 bases align to TRBD1. The CDR3 is 15 amino acids. The germline gives CDR1 MGHRA, CDR2 YSYEKL. J was trimmed by 1 base and V by 2 bases; bases with no gene match: 3.

The chain uses TRBV6-2 or TRBV6-3 and TRBJ2-4; 11 positions agree with TRBD1. Trimming removed 6 bases from V and 6 bases from J; junction bases left unmatched: 10. The CDR3 sequence is 16 residues long. Germline lookup yields CDR1 MNHEY and CDR2 SVGEGT. CDR3 in amino acids: CASSLSGTGGGNIQYF. In nucleotides, the CDR3 is TGTGCCAGCAGCTTGAGTGGGACAGGGGGTGGAAACATTCAGTACTTC.

Only a few counts were recorded for this clonotype. The chain employs TRBV6-2 or TRBV6-3 and TRBJ1-1; TRBD1 aligns across 7 bases. J lost 10 bases, V lost 7 bases, and 15 bases had no gene match. The CDR3 is 14 amino acids. The V gene's germline CDR1 is MNHEY and CDR2 SVGEGT. DNA for the CDR3: TGTGCCAGCACTATGGTAGGGGGCCGCTCTGGAGCTTTCTTT. Its translation is CASTMVGGRSGAFF.

The chain employs TRBV9 and TRBJ2-1; 8 bases map to TRBD2. This CDR3 comprises 15 residues. CDR1 and CDR2 from the germline V gene are SGDLS and YYNGEE. Trimming took 5 bases from V and 5 from J; bases not matched to a gene: 9. DNA of the CDR3: TGTGCCAGCAGGGGCCCGGGACTAGGTAACAATGAGCAGTTCTTC. Its protein is CASRGPGLGNNEQFF.

The rearrangement uses TRBV7-2 and TRBJ2-1; D ambiguous. The CDR3 is 16 residues long. V was shortened by 3 bases and J by 0 bases, with 12 bases between the two germline ends. In germline, CDR1 is SGHTA, CDR2 FQGNSA. The CDR3 DNA sequence: TGTGCCAGCAGCTTTATTGGTTGTCTCTCCTACAATGAGCAGTTCTTC. This sequence encodes CASSFIGCLSYNEQFF. Drawing the rest from reference TRBV7-2 and TRBJ2-1, the complete variable domain is GAGVSQSPSNKVTEKGKDVELRCDPISGHTALYWYRQSLGQGLEFLIYFQGNSAPDKSGLPSDRFSAERTGGSVSTLTIQRTQQEDSAVYLCASSFIGCLSYNEQFFGPGTRLTVL.

The J gene is TRBJ1-6, the V gene TRBV3-1; D not certain. There are 16 residues in the CDR3. Germline loops: CDR1 LGHDT, CDR2 YNNKEL (reference sequence). The V gene lost 4 bases and the J gene lost 6 bases, with 16 bases spanning the gap. The CDR3 loop is CASSPMVGRSNSPLHF. Written as DNA, the CDR3 is TGTGCCAGCAGCCCCATGGTTGGCCGAAGTAATTCACCCCTCCACTTT.

This clonotype has a count of ten or more. The genes are TRBV5-1 and TRBJ2-7; D could derive from TRBD1 or TRBD2 (5 bases each). The CDR3 is 15 amino acids. V was clipped by 0 bases and J by 2 bases, with 12 bases between them. Looked up from germline, CDR1 is SGHRS and CDR2 is YFSETQ. In DNA form, the CDR3 reads TGCGCCAGCAGCTTGGGGATAGGGACCCCCTACGAGCAGTACTTC. It codes for CASSLGIGTPYEQYF.

This chain joins TRBV5-1 and TRBJ1-4; 9 nucleotides line up with TRBD1. The V gene's germline CDR1 is SGHRS and CDR2 YFSETQ. The V segment lost 4 bases and the J segment 8 bases; nucleotides outside the gene matches: 9. The CDR3 contains 15 residues. CDR3 DNA: TGCGCCAGCAGCGAAGACAGGGGGTTTTCGGAAAAACTGTTTTTT. Translation: CASSEDRGFSEKLFF.

J is TRBJ2-1 and V is TRBV12-3 or TRBV12-4, with 8 bases fitting TRBD2. V lost 6 bases to trimming and J lost 4 bases; unmatched junction nucleotides: 11. The CDR3 is 16 amino acids. CDR3 region: CASSTTSGRYYNEQFF. CDR3 sequence (DNA): TGTGCCAGCAGCACTACTAGCGGCCGCTATTACAATGAGCAGTTCTTC.

This clonotype was found many times. This chain links TRBV15 with TRBJ2-3; 9 bases align to TRBD2. CDR3 length: 13 amino acids. J gave up 6 bases and V 8 bases, and 6 bases lay outside the gene matches. Germline CDR1 reads LNHNV; CDR2 reads YYDKDF (reference sequence). CDR3 coding DNA: TGTGCCACCGGCGGGGGGGCCGGGGATACGCAGTATTTT. It codes for CATGGGAGDTQYF.

V gene TRBV6-1 combines with J gene TRBJ1-5; D ambiguous. The germline CDR1 and CDR2 sequences are MNHNS and SASEGT. The CDR3 is 15 residues long. V shed 5 bases and J shed 2 bases, with 13 bases lying between them. Here the CDR3 DNA reads TGTGCCAGCAGTTATATGCAGGCCGGCAATCAGCCCCAGCATTTT. It yields the protein CASSYMQAGNQPQHF.

CDR3 residues: CASSPPGLAGDRQETQYF. The CDR3, as DNA: TGTGCCAGCAGCCCCCCGGGACTAGCGGGAGATAGGCAAGAGACCCAGTACTTC. The genes are TRBV7-2 and TRBJ2-5; 14 bases agree with TRBD2. Germline CDR1 is SGHTA and CDR2 is FQGNSA. This CDR3 has 18 amino acids. The V segment lost 5 bases and the J segment 2 bases; nucleotides outside the gene matches: 10.

The table lists this clonotype with many counts. This sequence joins TRBV5-1 and TRBJ1-1; D unresolved. Germline V lookup: CDR1 SGHRS, CDR2 YFSETQ. The CDR3 contains 11 residues. The V gene lost 0 bases and the J gene lost 7 bases, with 4 bases spanning the gap. This CDR3 reads CASSLGVEAFF. DNA for the CDR3: TGCGCCAGCAGCTTGGGAGTTGAAGCTTTCTTT.

As to this clonotype: One base away lies a much larger clone, so this may be a sequencing read error. The conserved phenylalanine or tryptophan is not found at the CDR3 terminus, so this likely reflects a read error. The chain joins TRBV11-3 to TRBJ2-3; D uncertain. The CDR3 loop spans 13 amino acids. The germline V and J ends were trimmed by 3 bases and 0 bases, with 4 bases remaining between them. Germline lookup yields CDR1 SGHNT and CDR2 YENEEA. The CDR3 region is CASSFDSTDTQYL. The CDR3 DNA follows: TGTGCCAGCAGCTTTGACAGCACAGATACGCAGTATCTT.

This clonotype was found a few times. The rearrangement uses TRBV6-2 or TRBV6-3 and TRBJ1-4; no clear D. V lost 2 bases, J lost 0 bases, and 19 bases lay in between. The germline V gene has CDR1 MNHEY and CDR2 SVGEGT. This CDR3 has 19 amino acids. The CDR3 DNA reads TGTGCCAGCAGTTACACCTACAGAGGCTCCTGGGCAACTAATGAAAAACTGTTTTTT. It encodes CASSYTYRGSWATNEKLFF.

V is TRBV7-9 and J is TRBJ2-7, with 8 bases fitting TRBD1. This CDR3 has 15 residues. Germline V gives CDR1 SEHNR, CDR2 FQNEAQ (reference sequence). The V and J ends lost 3 bases and 3 bases, in that order; junction bases with no gene match: 7. The CDR3, as DNA: TGTGCCAGCAGCTTTCCGGACAGGGCCGTCTACGAGCAGTACTTC. It yields the protein CASSFPDRAVYEQYF.

This clonotype was seen at least ten times. The chain has TRBV2 and TRBJ2-5, with 15 bases that match TRBD2. Germline CDR1 is SNHLY and CDR2 is FYNNEI. V was pared by 7 bases and J by 5 bases, with 8 bases of the junction left unmatched. This CDR3 region has 16 residues. The CDR3 DNA reads as TGTGCCAGCACCCCCAGGACTAGCGGGAGGGGGGAGACCCAGTACTTC. This encodes CASTPRTSGRGETQYF. Looking up the rest from reference TRBV2 and TRBJ2-5 gives the full variable domain: EPEVTQTPSHQVTQMGQEVILRCVPISNHLYFYWYRQILGQKVEFLVSFYNNEISEKSEIFDDQFSVERPDGSNFTLKIRSTKLEDSAMYFCASTPRTSGRGETQYFGPGTRLLVL.

This clonotype has a handful of counts. The chain uses TRBV7-9 and TRBJ1-1; possibly TRBD1 for D (5 bases). Germline-derived CDR1 and CDR2 are SEHNR and FQNEAQ (reference sequence). The CDR3 contains 15 residues. The V gene lost 1 base and the J gene lost 1 base, with 10 bases spanning the gap. This CDR3 is CASSLGLRENTEAFF. The CDR3 nucleotides are TGTGCCAGCAGCTTAGGGCTCAGGGAGAACACTGAAGCTTTCTTT.

This clonotype was seen many times. The rearrangement uses TRBV27 and TRBJ1-2, with unresolved D. Trimming pared 6 bases from V and 0 bases from J, leaving 11 bases between. The CDR3 consists of 14 residues. Per germline, CDR1 MNHEY and CDR2 SMNVEV (reference sequence). The DNA for the CDR3 is TGTGCCAGCAGCCCCAGAGGTGCTAACTATGGCTACACCTTC. The encoded protein is CASSPRGANYGYTF.

This clonotype was seen ten or more times. This chain uses TRBV28 with TRBJ2-3, with TRBD1 matching 10 bases. Germline CDR1 MDHEN, CDR2 SYDVKM. V shed 6 bases and J 5 bases; nucleotides not matched to a gene: 11. CDR3 length equals 16 residues. The CDR3 protein is CASSPNDRGLIDTQYF. The CDR3 nucleotides read TGTGCCAGCAGCCCAAACGACAGGGGGCTTATAGATACGCAGTATTTT.

The chain carries TRBV5-6 and TRBJ2-1; maybe TRBD1 (5 bases). The CDR3 runs 15 residues. CDR1 is SGHDT and CDR2 is YYEEEE in the germline V gene. V was cut by 5 bases and J by 5 bases, with 17 bases left in between. In nucleotides, the CDR3 is TGTGCCAGCAGGGGCCGACAGTTAGAAAACAATGAGCAGTTCTTC. Translation: CASRGRQLENNEQFF.

The table lists this clonotype with a few counts. The rearrangement uses TRBV7-2 and TRBJ2-3, with 7 bases fitting TRBD2. Germline V gives CDR1 SGHTA, CDR2 FQGNSA. The V segment lost 6 bases and the J segment 4 bases; nucleotides outside the gene matches: 7. This CDR3 is built from 14 residues. CDR3 DNA: TGTGCCAGCAGTCCCTGGGGGAGGGCAGATACGCAGTATTTT. Encoded protein: CASSPWGRADTQYF.

This clonotype was seen at least ten times. This chain links TRBV3-1 with TRBJ2-2, with 7 bases aligning to TRBD1. J gave up 6 bases and V 3 bases, and 7 bases lay outside the gene matches. Germline V gene sequence: CDR1 LGHDT, CDR2 YNNKEL (reference sequence). CDR3 size: 15 residues. The CDR3 sequence: CASSQKGASAGELFF. The DNA for the CDR3 is TGTGCCAGCAGCCAGAAGGGGGCGTCGGCCGGGGAGCTGTTTTTT.

The chain couples TRBV14 to TRBJ1-6, with D unresolved. The germline V gene has CDR1 SGHDN and CDR2 FVKESK. The CDR3 sequence is 16 residues long. V lost 2 bases to trimming and J lost 8 bases, with 16 bases between them. CDR3 region: CASSQRRRRNYSPLHF. The DNA of the CDR3 is TGTGCCAGCAGCCAACGTCGCAGGAGGAATTATTCACCCCTCCACTTT.